These 27 T cell receptor beta chains originate from one sample sequenced in a study of T-cell memory formation after mild COVID-19 (dated by TCRdb to the early 2020s). Libraries were made using 5' RACE. The data were produced on an Illumina NovaSeq 6000. The public reads were reprocessed in TCRdb via fastp at Q25 and MiXCR, keeping in-frame beta chains. CDR3 protein duplicates are merged, each entry listing the most common genes and DNA. Recorded for this sample are a few hundred thousand distinct CDR3 sequences; 16% of them occurred a single time. Around a fifth of the sample comes from the top ten. Sequencing input: PBMCs or a T cell subset sorted from them (not recorded which). The receptors originated from a man aged 18 to 30 who had mild COVID-19 (a few samples of this study predate the infection). The sample titles of this study are shuffled in the database, so cell type and time point are left out; the donor was told from shared clones.

The rearrangement uses TRBV5-1 and TRBJ2-1, with a possible D match to TRBD2 (7 bases). Germline CDR1 and CDR2: SGHRS and YFSETQ. The germline V and J ends were trimmed by 2 bases and 3 bases, with 12 bases remaining between them. The CDR3 runs to 15 residues. The CDR3 is CASSLRRGLYNEQFF. The CDR3 region has the DNA TGCGCCAGCAGCTTACGGCGGGGGCTCTACAATGAGCAGTTCTTC.

In DNA, the CDR3 is TGTGCCAGCAGCCAAGCTCCCAGAGGCACCTACAATGAGCAGTTCTTC. Translating it yields CASSQAPRGTYNEQFF. The gene calls are TRBV4-2 and TRBJ2-1; D call uncertain. Germline V gene data show CDR1 as LGHNA and CDR2 as YNFKEQ. With 1 base removed from V and 2 bases from J, the gap between germline ends came to 12 bases. The CDR3 sequence is 16 residues long.

This sequence joins TRBV30 and TRBJ2-2, with D possibly being TRBD1 (6 bases). Germline loops: CDR1 GTSNPN, CDR2 SVGIG (reference sequence). This CDR3 contains 15 residues. The V and J ends lost 1 base and 0 bases respectively, with 9 bases between them. CDR3 sequence reads: CAWSAGTTNTGELFF. The CDR3, as DNA: TGTGCCTGGAGTGCTGGGACAACGAACACCGGGGAGCTGTTTTTT.

The chain is built from TRBV9 and TRBJ2-1; D call uncertain. Germline CDR1 SGDLS, CDR2 YYNGEE. V lost 2 bases, J lost 5 bases, and 14 bases lay in between. This CDR3 has 15 residues. DNA of the CDR3: TGTGCCAGCAGCGTCTCGGGTATCAGTCACAATGAGCAGTTCTTC. Protein sequence: CASSVSGISHNEQFF.

The chain is built from TRBV20-1 and TRBJ1-1, with 7 positions matching TRBD1. This CDR3 region has 13 residues. V lost 4 bases to trimming and J lost 2 bases; unmatched junction nucleotides: 4. The germline V gene has CDR1 DFQATT and CDR2 SNEGSKA (reference sequence). CDR3 sequence reads: CSATGTDNTEAFF. The CDR3 DNA reads TGCAGTGCTACAGGGACAGACAACACTGAAGCTTTCTTT.

This clonotype was found a few times. The CDR3 spells CASSQGTRGKREQFF. CDR3 DNA sequence: TGCGCCAGCAGCCAAGGAACTAGGGGAAAGAGAGAGCAGTTCTTC. The rearrangement uses TRBV4-1 and TRBJ2-1; either TRBD1 or TRBD2 may fit D (5 bases each). Trimming left V 1 base short and J 10 bases short, with 17 bases between. The CDR3 has 15 residues. Germline CDR1 and CDR2: MGHRA and YSYEKL.

This clonotype has more than one count but fewer than ten. V usage is TRBV9 and J usage is TRBJ2-5, with D perhaps TRBD1 (7 bases). CDR3 length equals 16 residues. Between the trimmed V and J ends, which lost 3 bases and 4 bases, there was a span of 19 bases. CDR1 is SGDLS and CDR2 is YYNGEE in the germline V gene. The CDR3 spells CASSAGGGLIGETQYF. CDR3 coding DNA: TGTGCCAGCAGCGCCGGAGGGGGCTTGATCGGAGAGACCCAGTACTTC.

In DNA, the CDR3 is TGTGCCAGCAGTTTATCAGGGTATGGACAGCCCCAGCATTTT. Translation gives CASSLSGYGQPQHF. The chain is built from TRBV27 and TRBJ1-5, with D unresolved. The CDR3 covers 14 residues. Trimming shortened V by 0 bases and J by 7 bases, and 10 bases separated the two germline ends. The germline V gene has CDR1 MNHEY and CDR2 SMNVEV (reference sequence).

This chain joins TRBV7-3 and TRBJ2-1; 9 bases align to TRBD2. CDR1 SGHTA and CDR2 FQGTGA come from the germline V gene. V was pared by 4 bases and J by 9 bases, with 16 bases of the junction left unmatched. The CDR3 contains 17 residues. As DNA, the CDR3 is TGTGCCAGCAGCTCACGGCTAGCGGGGTCACTGGGAGGTGAGCAGTTCTTC. Its protein is CASSSRLAGSLGGEQFF. Using reference TRBV7-3 and TRBJ2-1 for the parts outside the CDR3, the full variable domain is GAGVSQTPSNKVTEKGKYVELRCDPISGHTALYWYRQSLGQGPEFLIYFQGTGAADDSGLPNDRFFAVRPEGSVSTLKIQRTERGDSAVYLCASSSRLAGSLGGEQFFGPGTRLTVL.

This clonotype was observed once. The rearrangement joins TRBV6-5 to TRBJ2-7; 8 nucleotides match TRBD1. The germline V gene has CDR1 MNHEY and CDR2 SVGAGI. The CDR3 is made up of 14 amino acids. With 6 bases clipped from V and 2 bases from J, the junction kept 6 bases outside the gene matches. Here the CDR3 reads CASRPTGAPYEQYF. As DNA, the CDR3 is TGTGCCAGCAGACCGACAGGGGCGCCCTACGAGCAGTACTTC.

Only one count was recorded for this clonotype. The chain is built from TRBV9 and TRBJ1-4; possible D gene TRBD1, 5 bases. Per the germline V gene, CDR1 is SGDLS and CDR2 is YYNGEE. The length of the CDR3 is 15 residues. V was cut by 3 bases and J by 0 bases, with 9 bases left in between. The CDR3 DNA reads TGTGCCAGCAGCGAGGGGCCAACAACTAATGAAAAACTGTTTTTT. Translated: CASSEGPTTNEKLFF. The full variable domain, with the rest looked up from reference TRBV9 and TRBJ1-4, is DSGVTQTPKHLITATGQRVTLRCSPRSGDLSVYWYQQSLDQGLQFLIQYYNGEERAKGNILERFSAQQFPDLHSELNLSSLELGDSALYFCASSEGPTTNEKLFFGSGTQLSVL.

This clonotype was detected a few times. The chain employs TRBV29-1 and TRBJ2-5, with 10 bases aligning to TRBD2. The V segment lost 6 bases and the J segment 3 bases; nucleotides outside the gene matches: 7. Germline values: CDR1 SQVTM, CDR2 ANQGSEA. The CDR3 runs 14 residues. The CDR3 reads CSVNGLAVEETQYF. Written as DNA, the CDR3 is TGCAGCGTGAACGGACTAGCGGTAGAAGAGACCCAGTACTTC.

The chain employs TRBV5-1 and TRBJ1-1; D perhaps matches TRBD1 (5 bases). Per the germline V gene, CDR1 is SGHRS and CDR2 is YFSETQ. The length of the CDR3 is 13 residues. The V end lost 2 bases, the J end lost 6 bases, and 11 bases lay between the germline ends. The CDR3 DNA follows: TGCGCCAGCAGCTTACGCTCGGGGGCTGAAGCTTTCTTT. Its protein is CASSLRSGAEAFF.

The rearrangement links TRBV11-2 to TRBJ2-1; a weak D match, TRBD2 (5 bases). V gave up 1 base and J gave up 3 bases, with 13 bases separating them. Germline values: CDR1 SGHAT, CDR2 FQNNGV. This CDR3 region has 16 residues. The CDR3 sequence: CASSLGPAGDYNEQFF. CDR3 in DNA: TGTGCCAGCAGCTTAGGCCCCGCCGGGGACTACAATGAGCAGTTCTTC.

The V call is TRBV6-6, the J call TRBJ1-4; 7 nucleotides agree with TRBD1. Germline CDR1 is MNHNY and CDR2 is SVGAGI (reference sequence). The CDR3 loop spans 16 amino acids. J lost 4 bases, V lost 2 bases, and 7 bases had no gene match. The CDR3 region is CASSYHRGVGNEKLFF. CDR3 in DNA: TGTGCCAGCAGTTACCACAGGGGAGTTGGTAATGAAAAACTGTTTTTT.

This clonotype was observed at least ten times. The CDR3 region is CASSSSLEGTEAFF. The CDR3 region has the DNA TGTGCCAGCTCTTCATCACTGGAGGGAACTGAAGCTTTCTTT. This chain links TRBV18 with TRBJ1-1; D unresolved. Trimming shortened V by 6 bases and J by 5 bases, and 16 bases separated the two germline ends. This CDR3 comprises 14 residues. Germline assignment: CDR1 KGHSH and CDR2 LQKENI.

The chain recombines TRBV4-3 with TRBJ1-2; a possible D gene is TRBD1 (5 bases). This CDR3 is 16 amino acids long. Germline CDR1 LGHNA, CDR2 YSLEER. V shed 5 bases and J shed 1 base, with 17 bases lying between them. In DNA form, the CDR3 reads TGCGCCAGCAGCTCGGGAGGGGCGGACCTTAACTATGGCTACACCTTC. Residues: CASSSGGADLNYGYTF.

The J gene is TRBJ2-3, the V gene TRBV29-1; 11 nucleotides match TRBD2. The CDR3 sequence is 14 residues long. CDR1 and CDR2 from the germline V gene are SQVTM and ANQGSEA. J lost 4 bases, V lost 3 bases, and 3 bases had no gene match. The CDR3 reads CSVEVLAGADTQYF. CDR3 DNA: TGCAGCGTTGAGGTACTAGCGGGGGCAGATACGCAGTATTTT.

This clonotype was seen more than once but under ten times. V gene TRBV5-1 combines with J gene TRBJ2-3; possibly TRBD1 or TRBD2 for D (5 bases each). Trimming took 2 bases from V and 3 from J, leaving 7 bases between them. Germline V lookup: CDR1 SGHRS, CDR2 YFSETQ. There are 13 residues in the CDR3. CDR3 region: CASSLWGTDTQYF. The CDR3 DNA follows: TGCGCCAGCAGCTTATGGGGGACAGATACGCAGTATTTT.

In this sample, this clonotype turned up a few times. This chain connects TRBV11-3 to TRBJ2-3; perhaps TRBD2 as D (6 bases). Germline V CDR1 and CDR2: SGHNT, YENEEA. Trimming left V 3 bases short and J 6 bases short, with 13 bases between. The CDR3 consists of 14 residues. This CDR3 reads CASSLSRGGDTQYF. CDR3 nucleotide sequence: TGTGCCAGCAGCTTGTCGCGGGGTGGTGATACGCAGTATTTT.

The rearrangement joins TRBV7-7 to TRBJ2-3; 10 bases line up with TRBD1. With 4 bases clipped from V and 6 bases from J, the junction kept 7 bases outside the gene matches. The CDR3 has 15 amino acids. The germline gives CDR1 SSHAT, CDR2 FNYEAQ (reference sequence). DNA of the CDR3: TGTGCCAGCAGCTATGGGACAGGGGCTTGGGATACGCAGTATTTT. Translation gives CASSYGTGAWDTQYF.

CDR3 residues: CAIREGGVRTNTEAFF. The DNA for the CDR3 is TGTGCCATCAGGGAGGGGGGAGTACGGACTAACACTGAAGCTTTCTTT. The gene calls are TRBV10-3 and TRBJ1-1; perhaps TRBD1 as D (6 bases). There are 16 residues in the CDR3. Germline V CDR1 and CDR2: ENHRY, SYGVKD. Trimming took off 6 bases at V and 2 bases at J, with 19 bases between the two ends.

This clonotype was picked up a small number of times. The chain uses TRBV27 and TRBJ2-5; D may be TRBD1 (6 bases). Germline assignment: CDR1 MNHEY and CDR2 SMNVEV (reference sequence). The CDR3 runs 14 residues. V lost 6 bases to trimming and J lost 2 bases, with 13 bases between them. CDR3 DNA: TGTGCCAGCAGCCATGGGACAACTCAAGAGACCCAGTACTTC. This encodes CASSHGTTQETQYF.

DNA of the CDR3: TGTGCCAGCAGCCCGTTGGGACAGGGGGCCTATGGCTACACCTTC. Translated: CASSPLGQGAYGYTF. V and J are TRBV7-9 and TRBJ1-2, with 12 bases identical to TRBD1. V was clipped by 5 bases and J by 4 bases; unmatched bases: 5. The CDR3 runs 15 residues. Germline V gene lookup returns CDR1 SEHNR and CDR2 FQNEAQ (reference sequence). The full variable domain, completed using reference TRBV7-9 and TRBJ1-2, is DTGVSQNPRHKITKRGQNVTFRCDPISEHNRLYWYRQTLGQGPEFLTYFQNEAQLEKSRLLSDRFSAERPKGSFSTLEIQRTEQGDSAMYLCASSPLGQGAYGYTFGSGTRLTVV.

The chain combines TRBV7-9 with TRBJ2-5; D possibly uses TRBD1 or TRBD2 (6 bases each). Trimming pared 5 bases from V and 1 base from J, leaving 11 bases between. The CDR3 is 14 amino acids. Germline V gene sequence: CDR1 SEHNR, CDR2 FQNEAQ (reference sequence). CDR3 bases: TGTGCCAGCAGCATACAGGGAGGCCAAGAGACCCAGTACTTC. It translates to CASSIQGGQETQYF.

This chain connects TRBV20-1 to TRBJ2-2; possibly TRBD2 for D (6 bases). Germline V gives CDR1 DFQATT, CDR2 SNEGSKA (reference sequence). Trimming took off 1 base at V and 1 base at J, with 19 bases between the two ends. The CDR3 runs 18 residues. Written as DNA, the CDR3 is TGCAGTGCTAGAGGGGAGGTAGGAGGGGCAGAGAACACCGGGGAGCTGTTTTTT. Protein: CSARGEVGGAENTGELFF.

J is TRBJ1-1 and V is TRBV25-1; 9 bases are shared with TRBD1. V was clipped by 8 bases and J by 3 bases; unmatched bases: 7. In germline, CDR1 is MGHDK, CDR2 SYGVNS. The CDR3 consists of 14 residues. In DNA form, the CDR3 reads TGTGCCAGCGGACCGGGACAGGGAGACACTGAAGCTTTCTTT. It encodes CASGPGQGDTEAFF.